The clone carrying this T cell receptor beta chain was seen just once. TCRdb's table, derived via immunoSEQ multiplex PCR, lists solely in-frame clones and lacks some. The data show about 39,000 clones, around nine tenths seen once. The data belong to a study of T cell changes during pregnancy in multiple sclerosis. Trimming took 6 bases from V and 8 from J; bases not matched to a gene: 17. The CDR3 extends over 16 amino acids. Germline V gene lookup returns CDR1 KGHSH and CDR2 LQKENI. Sequencing was performed on CD4+ T cells from peripheral blood mononuclear cells, taken in the third trimester of pregnancy. This sequence joins TRBV18 and TRBJ1-2; 8 nucleotides line up with TRBD1. The clonotype originates from a female donor in good health, enrolled as a control in a pregnancy study. CDR3 DNA sequence: TGTGCCAGCTCCCCGCCGCCGGGACAGGTCCTGAGAGGCTACACCTTC. Protein sequence: CASSPPPGQVLRGYTF.